These T cell receptor beta chains were read from a single sample in a study of CD8 T cells in ankylosing spondylitis. From the 5' RACE reads, TCRdb called clonotypes with MiXCR, one entry per CDR3 protein. The repertoire consists of about 230,000 distinct CDR3 sequences, with over 7% occurring once and the leading ten covering 4.8%. Sequencing was performed on blood, either unsorted or a sorted T cell fraction (not recorded which). The receptors were sampled from a female donor with ankylosing spondylitis or in good health (not recorded which). The CDR3 runs from the conserved cysteine through the conserved F or W. The D gene is left open where the match is weak. Only part of the rows carry a size: once, few, many, or a class if the clone is expanded.

many . TRBJ2-2 TRBV20-1 12 TGCAGTGCTATTATAAACACCGGGGAGCTGTTTTTT CSAIINTGELFF
. . TRBJ1-6 TRBV20-1 15 TGCAGTGCGCCCGCCCGGACAGTGTATAATTCACCCCTCCACTTT CSAPARTVYNSPLHF
many . TRBJ2-3 TRBV21-1 15 TGTGCCAGCAAGAATCGGGACAGGTACACAGATACGCAGTATTTT CASKNRDRYTDTQYF
many . TRBJ1-2 TRBV4-1 16 TGCGCCAGCAGCCGAAGCGTTTCATCGGGGGGCTATGGCTACACCTTC CASSRSVSSGGYGYTF
. . TRBJ2-5 TRBV15 11 TGTGCCATCTTGGGGGAAGAGACCCAGTACTTC CAILGEETQYF
many . TRBJ2-7 TRBV5-6 12 TGTGCCAGCAGCTTCGGGGGTGGGGGGCGGTACTTC CASSFGGGGRYF
many TRBD2 TRBJ2-1 TRBV5-1 17 TGCGCCAGCAGCTCTTCACTAGCGGGAAGCTCCTACAATGAGCAGTTCTTC CASSSSLAGSSYNEQFF
many . TRBJ2-7 TRBV9 16 TGTGCCAGCAGCAGCGACGGAACGGGAGTGGGCTACGAGCAGTACTTC CASSSDGTGVGYEQYF
many . TRBJ1-5 TRBV29-1 14 TGCAGCGTTGCAGTAGGGGATAGCAATCAGCCCCAGCATTTT CSVAVGDSNQPQHF
many TRBD2 TRBJ2-7 TRBV28 15 TGTGCCAGCAGTCCTACAGGGACTAGCTCCTACGAGCAGTACTTC CASSPTGTSSYEQYF
many TRBD2 TRBJ2-1 TRBV10-3 16 TGTGCCATCGGCACTAGCGGGAGACGGGAAGGCAATGAGCAGTTCTTC CAIGTSGRREGNEQFF
few TRBD2 TRBJ2-1 TRBV10-3 18 TGTGCCATCTGTTTCTTCCGACTAGCCCGAGAGACCTACAATGAGCAGTTCTTC CAICFFRLARETYNEQFF
. TRBD2 TRBJ2-7 TRBV12-3/TRBV12-4 17 TGTGCCTGCTGCCAGAGGACTAGCCATCTACGGACCTACGAGCAGTACTTC CACCQRTSHLRTYEQYF
many . TRBJ2-7 TRBV20-1 14 TGCAGTGCTAGAGGACCTAGCGATTACTACGAGCAGTACTTC CSARGPSDYYEQYF
many TRBD2 TRBJ2-1 TRBV5-6 13 TGTGCCAGCAGCTTGATAGCGGGAGTTGAGCAGTTCTTC CASSLIAGVEQFF
many TRBD1 TRBJ2-5 TRBV3-1 15 TGTGCCAGCAGCCGCGGGACAGGGGGCGCGAAGACCCAGTACTTC CASSRGTGGAKTQYF
many TRBD2 TRBJ2-3 TRBV29-1 15 TGCAGCGTTGACGGGAGGGCCCCCAACACAGATACGCAGTATTTT CSVDGRAPNTDTQYF
few TRBD2 TRBJ2-1 TRBV12-3/TRBV12-4 14 TGTGCCAGCAGCCCCCTCCTAGCGGTAAATGAGCAGTTCTTC CASSPLLAVNEQFF
many . TRBJ1-2 TRBV27 14 TGTGCCAGCAGTTTGGCCGACAGGAGCTATGGCTACACCTTC CASSLADRSYGYTF
many TRBD1 TRBJ1-5 TRBV20-1 13 TGCAGTGCTTTTGACAGGGGATATCAGCCCCAGCATTTT CSAFDRGYQPQHF
many . TRBJ2-6 TRBV6-1 17 TGTGCCAGCAGAAATGGGAAAGGGATCGCTGGGGCCAACGTCCTGACTTTC CASRNGKGIAGANVLTF
many . TRBJ2-7 TRBV28 14 TGTGCCAGCAGTTTAGTGGGCAGCACCTACGAGCAGTACTTC CASSLVGSTYEQYF
many TRBD2 TRBJ2-7 TRBV4-1 14 TGCGCCAGCAGCCCGACTAGCGGGAGGGACGAGCAGTACTTC CASSPTSGRDEQYF
many TRBD2 TRBJ2-7 TRBV12-3/TRBV12-4 15 TGTGCCAGCAGTTTAGTAGCGGGAGAGATCTACGAGCAGTACTTC CASSLVAGEIYEQYF
many . TRBJ2-1 TRBV18 15 TGTGCCAGCTCACCACCCCAGCCAGGCCGAGATGAGCAGTTCTTC CASSPPQPGRDEQFF
many . TRBJ2-2 TRBV10-1 14 TGCGCCAGCAGCGCGTTACTAGGAACCGGGGAGCTGTTTTTT CASSALLGTGELFF
many TRBD2 TRBJ2-1 TRBV15 14 TGTGCCACCAGCAACACTAGCGGATACAATGAGCAGTTCTTC CATSNTSGYNEQFF
many . TRBJ2-4 TRBV4-3 14 TGCGCCAGCAGCCAAGATGTAGGTACAGGATTACAGTACTTC CASSQDVGTGLQYF
many TRBD2 TRBJ2-2 TRBV20-1 17 TGCAGTGCTAGTCCTCCGGGACTAGCGGGAGACACCGGGGAGCTGTTTTTT CSASPPGLAGDTGELFF
many . TRBJ2-3 TRBV4-1 17 TGCGCCAGCAGCCAAGTCCCTAGTGTTCTCAGCACAGATACGCAGTATTTT CASSQVPSVLSTDTQYF
many TRBD2 TRBJ2-5 TRBV3-1 15 TGTGCCAGCAGCCAAGACGGGGGGATGAAAGAGACCCAGTACTTC CASSQDGGMKETQYF
many . TRBJ1-3 TRBV7-2 15 TGTGCCAGCAGCTTAGCGTTAGGGACAGGAAACACCATATATTTT CASSLALGTGNTIYF
many TRBD1 TRBJ1-5 TRBV12-3/TRBV12-4 14 TGTGCCAGCAGTCGCGGACAGGCGGACCAGCCCCAGCATTTT CASSRGQADQPQHF
. . TRBJ1-2 TRBV4-3 13 TGCGCCAGCAGCCAAGATCCGGCCCAGGGCTACACCTTC CASSQDPAQGYTF
many . TRBJ1-5 TRBV6-1 14 TGTGCCAGCAGCCCATCATCGAGCAATCAGCCCCAGCATTTT CASSPSSSNQPQHF
many . TRBJ1-5 TRBV6-5 15 TGTGCCAGCAGTTCCAAACATGGGGGAGGTCAGCCCCAGCATTTT CASSSKHGGGQPQHF
many . TRBJ2-1 TRBV7-6 14 TGTGCCAGCAGCCCCCCGGGAGTATACAATGAGCAGTTCTTC CASSPPGVYNEQFF
many . TRBJ2-1 TRBV6-2/TRBV6-3 16 TGTGCCAGCAGTTACTCGATAATAGCCTCCTACAATGAGCAGTTCTTC CASSYSIIASYNEQFF
many . TRBJ2-1 TRBV12-3/TRBV12-4 10 TGTGCCAGCAGTCCTGAGGAGCAGTTCTTC CASSPEEQFF
many TRBD2 TRBJ2-1 TRBV19 15 TGTGCCAGTAGTTCCCCGTGGGGTAGCGGGAGGATCGAGTTCTTC CASSSPWGSGRIEFF
many . TRBJ2-3 TRBV24-1 14 TGTGCCACCAGCTCGCAGCGGAGCACAGATACGCAGTATTTT CATSSQRSTDTQYF
many TRBD1 TRBJ2-1 TRBV24-1 13 TGTGCCACCAGTGAGCCAAATACAGGGGTTGGTGTCTTC CATSEPNTGVGVF
. . TRBJ2-3 TRBV7-2 15 TGTGCCAGCAGCCTCGGGGGGCAGGCCCTAGATACGCAGTATTTT CASSLGGQALDTQYF
many . TRBJ2-2 TRBV6-1 16 TGTGCCAGCAGGGGGGCCTCAGGGGTTCTTGGTGGGGAGCTGTTTTTT CASRGASGVLGGELFF
many TRBD2 TRBJ2-2 TRBV5-5 16 TGTGCCAGCAGCTGGGGACTAGCGGGAGACACCGGGGAGCTGTTTTTT CASSWGLAGDTGELFF
few . TRBJ2-7 TRBV5-1 14 TGCGCCAGCAGCTTGGAGGTCAGGGGTCGCGAGCAGTACTTC CASSLEVRGREQYF
. . TRBJ1-3 TRBV3-1 17 TGTGCCAGCAGTCTCCCGCCCCTCGGAGACTCTGGAAACACCATATATTTT CASSLPPLGDSGNTIYF
many . TRBJ2-2 TRBV20-1 16 TGCAGTGCTAGAGATCCCAGGGCATCGCTCACCGGGGAGCTGTTTTTT CSARDPRASLTGELFF
few . TRBJ2-4 TRBV11-2 13 TGTGCCAGCAGCTTGGATCCCAAAAACATTCAGTACTTC CASSLDPKNIQYF
many TRBD2 TRBJ2-1 TRBV4-3 16 TGCGCCAGCAGCAAGACTAGCGGGAGTTTACCCGATGAGCAGTTCTTC CASSKTSGSLPDEQFF
many TRBD2 TRBJ2-1 TRBV10-3 17 TGTGCCATCAGTGAGCCGGGACTAGCGGGAGAAGTAGGAGAGCAGTTCTTC CAISEPGLAGEVGEQFF
many . TRBJ2-2 TRBV21-1 16 TGTGCCAGCAGCAAAGAAGAGGGCAGGGGCACCGGGGAGCTGTTTTTT CASSKEEGRGTGELFF